This TCR beta chain appears in the sequencing data of a study of T cell responses to AZD1222 COVID-19 vaccine. Findings and caveats of the study: Vaccine-related CD4 TCRs covered spike, predominating at 160-218 and 743-854. Rises in breadth and depth of Spike-specific TCRs came after two AZD1222 doses. Clonal diversity may have been underestimated in mostly white British donors.

Concerning this clone: The antigen is not known.

Assay used: immunoSEQ multiplex PCR; TCRdb lists only in-frame clones, some missing. The table has over 120,000 clones, approximately 90% seen once. V lost 0 bases to trimming and J lost 5 bases; unmatched junction nucleotides: 9. This CDR3 is built from 18 residues. The germline CDR1 and CDR2 sequences are LGHDT and YNNKEL (reference sequence). Sequences were derived from peripheral blood, sampled 28 days after the second AZD1222 dose. This clonotype was obtained from an adult who received the AZD1222 COVID-19 vaccine. The chain combines TRBV3-1 (or the pseudogene TRBV3-2) with TRBJ2-5; 13 bases agree with TRBD2. CDR3 coding DNA: TGTGCCAGCAGCCAAGAGAGGACTAGCGGGAGCCGGGGGGAGACCCAGTACTTC. This translates into CASSQERTSGSRGETQYF.